One and the same sample provided the 28 T cell receptor beta chains below, sequenced in a study of blood T cell repertoires in COVID-19. Some clones are missing from TCRdb's copy, which holds only in-frame ones; the method was immunoSEQ multiplex PCR. The sample lists 150,000 to 160,000 clones, approximately 91% occurring once. Input material: peripheral blood. The receptors stem from a woman between 70 and 85 years old with acute or convalescent COVID-19.

V gene TRBV24-1 combines with J gene TRBJ1-2; 9 bases match TRBD1. Germline V gene data show CDR1 as KGHDR and CDR2 as SFDVKD. With 3 bases clipped from V and 0 bases from J, the junction kept 7 bases outside the gene matches. There are 17 residues in the CDR3. CDR3 amino acids: CATSDPGQGPTNYGYTF. DNA for the CDR3: TGTGCCACCAGTGATCCGGGACAGGGCCCCACTAACTATGGCTACACCTTC.

This clone was recorded a few times. The chain links TRBV30 to TRBJ1-5; D gene uncertain. The CDR3 is 15 amino acids. Trimming stripped 2 bases from V and 2 bases from J, with 13 bases between. Germline assignment: CDR1 GTSNPN and CDR2 SVGIG (reference sequence). In nucleotides, the CDR3 is TGTGCCTGGAGTATACCCGGTCGAGGCAATCAGCCCCAGCATTTT. This translates into CAWSIPGRGNQPQHF. Based on the CDR3 plus reference TRBV30 and TRBJ1-5, the full variable domain is SQTIHQWPATLVQPVGSPLSLECTVEGTSNPNLYWYRQAAGRGLQLLFYSVGIGQISSEVPQNLSASRPQDRQFILSSKKLLLSDSGFYLCAWSIPGRGNQPQHFGDGTRLSIL.

The chain recombines TRBV5-6 with TRBJ1-1; tentative D call: TRBD1 (6 bases). The CDR3 is made up of 17 amino acids. Per germline, CDR1 SGHDT and CDR2 YYEEEE. V was cut by 3 bases and J by 2 bases, with 20 bases left in between. This CDR3 reads CASSSGQLISVNTEAFF. CDR3 DNA sequence: TGTGCCAGCAGCTCCGGACAGCTAATTTCAGTTAACACTGAAGCTTTCTTT.

This clone was seen only once. The chain recombines TRBV4-1 with TRBJ1-5, with TRBD1 identical over 7 bases. J lost 6 bases, V lost 0 bases, and 2 bases had no gene match. CDR1 is MGHRA, CDR2 YSYEKL, per germline. CDR3 size: 14 residues. In nucleotides, the CDR3 is TGCGCCAGCAGCCAAGACAGGGGGAGTCAGCCCCAGCATTTT. Its translation: CASSQDRGSQPQHF.

The V gene is TRBV18, the J gene TRBJ2-1, with no clear D. The CDR3 length is 14 residues. V lost 4 bases and J lost 5, with 12 bases in between. Germline CDR1 KGHSH, CDR2 LQKENI. CDR3 DNA sequence: TGTGCCAGCTCACTTCCGTGGCAAAACAATGAGCAGTTCTTC. Protein product: CASSLPWQNNEQFF.

This chain connects TRBV10-1 to TRBJ2-3; D may be TRBD2 (7 bases). There are 15 residues in the CDR3. Looked up from germline, CDR1 is WNHNN and CDR2 is SYGVQD (reference sequence). V was cut by 2 bases and J by 2 bases, with 11 bases left in between. CDR3 DNA sequence: TGCGCCAGCAGTGAGCGGGGGGCCCCCACAGATACGCAGTATTTT. Translated: CASSERGAPTDTQYF.

The V call is TRBV6-5, the J call TRBJ2-7; D is possibly TRBD2 (7 bases). CDR3 length: 15 amino acids. Per the germline V gene, CDR1 is MNHEY and CDR2 is SVGAGI. The V and J ends lost 6 bases and 0 bases respectively, with 15 bases between them. The CDR3: CASSQDGGASYEQYF. Here the CDR3 DNA reads TGTGCCAGCAGCCAGGATGGGGGGGCCTCCTACGAGCAGTACTTC.

For the CDR3, the DNA is TGTGCCAGCTCACCGACAGGGGGCGGGGAGACCCAGTACTTC. Translating gives CASSPTGGGETQYF. The rearrangement joins TRBV18 to TRBJ2-5, with 10 positions matching TRBD1. CDR3 size: 14 residues. Germline CDR1 is KGHSH and CDR2 is LQKENI. Trimming removed 3 bases from V and 5 bases from J; junction bases left unmatched: 3.

This chain connects TRBV10-1 to TRBJ2-5; 8 bases match TRBD1. Germline CDR1 and CDR2: WNHNN and SYGVQD (reference sequence). Germline trimming cut 11 bases from V and 4 bases from J; bases unmatched to any gene: 18. CDR3 size: 16 residues. The CDR3 loop is CAVGPFQTGVLETQYF. The CDR3 nucleotides read TGCGCCGTGGGTCCCTTCCAGACAGGGGTGCTAGAGACCCAGTACTTC.

The chain combines TRBV29-1 with TRBJ1-1, with TRBD1 matching over 8 bases. Trimming at V came to 6 bases and at J to 1 base, leaving 13 bases not matched to a gene. The germline gives CDR1 SQVTM, CDR2 ANQGSEA. The CDR3 loop spans 16 amino acids. CDR3: CSVRTGSLSKNTEAFF. CDR3 in DNA: TGCAGCGTCCGGACAGGGTCTTTGAGTAAGAACACTGAAGCTTTCTTT.

The chain employs TRBV29-1 and TRBJ1-2; the D gene is possibly TRBD1 (5 bases). CDR1 SQVTM and CDR2 ANQGSEA come from the germline V gene. The germline V and J ends were trimmed by 7 bases and 1 base, with 19 bases remaining between them. The CDR3 contains 15 residues. CDR3 sequence: CSAAGWQADNYGYTF. The CDR3 DNA reads as TGCAGCGCGGCAGGGTGGCAGGCCGATAACTATGGCTACACCTTC.

This chain connects TRBV12-3 or TRBV12-4 to TRBJ2-1, with D uncertain. The CDR3 is 11 amino acids. With 6 bases removed from V and 6 bases from J, the gap between germline ends came to 6 bases. The DNA for the CDR3 is TGTGCCAGCAGCCTAGTCAATGAGCAGTTCTTC. Translating gives CASSLVNEQFF.

Concerning this clone itself: One end of the junction fails to match germline, which may point to a read error. The CDR3 sequence is CAGSPGDSGNTIYF. In DNA form, the CDR3 reads TGTGCCGGCAGTCCGGGGGACAGCGGAAACACCATATATTTT. The chain joins TRBV6-5 to TRBJ1-3; the match to TRBD1 covers 7 bases. This CDR3 contains 14 residues. Per germline, CDR1 MNHEY and CDR2 SVGAGI.

This clone has a single count. The rearrangement links TRBV7-9 to TRBJ1-3; D not resolved. Per the germline V gene, CDR1 is SEHNR and CDR2 is FQNEAQ (reference sequence). The V end lost 3 bases, the J end lost 2 bases, and 11 bases lay between the germline ends. CDR3 length equals 15 residues. CDR3: CASSFSDGAGNTIYF. CDR3 DNA sequence: TGTGCCAGCAGCTTCAGCGACGGAGCTGGAAACACCATATATTTT.

This chain joins TRBV18 and TRBJ1-5; D is undetermined. This CDR3 region has 17 residues. Per germline, CDR1 KGHSH and CDR2 LQKENI. The V end was cut by 5 bases, the J end by 3 bases, with 20 bases between. For the CDR3, the DNA is TGTGCCAGCTCATCCACCGTGGAGGGAAATTCCAATCAGCCCCAGCATTTT. The encoded protein is CASSSTVEGNSNQPQHF.

The V and J genes are TRBV18 and TRBJ2-2; 7 bases agree with TRBD1. This CDR3 is 15 amino acids long. The V gene end was trimmed by 5 bases and the J gene end by 0 bases; junction bases not matched to a gene: 3. Germline assignment: CDR1 KGHSH and CDR2 LQKENI. The CDR3 sequence: CASSSTGANTGELFF. The CDR3 DNA reads TGTGCCAGCTCAAGTACAGGGGCGAACACCGGGGAGCTGTTTTTT.

The chain uses TRBV7-9 and TRBJ1-2; no firm D call. Per the germline V gene, CDR1 is SEHNR and CDR2 is FQNEAQ (reference sequence). V was trimmed by 6 bases and J by 4 bases, leaving 18 bases between them. The CDR3 is 15 residues long. The chain's CDR3 is CASSSTSGSFYGYTF. For the CDR3, the DNA is TGTGCCAGCAGTTCTACTTCCGGGTCCTTCTATGGCTACACCTTC.

The chain has TRBV11-2 and TRBJ2-5; 11 positions agree with TRBD2. The germline gives CDR1 SGHAT, CDR2 FQNNGV. The junction had 7 bases not matched to a gene; V was cut back by 1 base and J by 6 bases. The CDR3 consists of 16 residues. In DNA, the CDR3 is TGTGCCAGCAGCTTAGTTAGCGGGGGGGCCGATCAGACCCAGTACTTC. Amino acids: CASSLVSGGADQTQYF.

The V and J genes are TRBV3-1 (or the pseudogene TRBV3-2) and TRBJ1-1; maybe TRBD1 (6 bases). Trimming removed 5 bases from V and 7 bases from J, with 11 bases in between. There are 12 residues in the CDR3. Germline V gene sequence: CDR1 LGHDT, CDR2 YNNKEL (reference sequence). The CDR3 sequence: CASSLGDNEAFF. The CDR3 DNA sequence: TGTGCCAGCAGCTTAGGGGACAATGAAGCTTTCTTT.

V and J are TRBV6-5 and TRBJ1-2; D is undetermined. The V end lost 5 bases, the J end lost 2 bases, and 9 bases lay between the germline ends. This CDR3 has 13 residues. Germline V gene data show CDR1 as MNHEY and CDR2 as SVGAGI. As DNA, the CDR3 is TGTGCCAGCAGTAGGACTTCCAACTATGGCTACACCTTC. Translated: CASSRTSNYGYTF.

The chain employs TRBV6-5 and TRBJ1-1, with 9 bases fitting TRBD1. This CDR3 contains 14 residues. In germline, CDR1 is MNHEY, CDR2 SVGAGI. Trimming cost V 4 bases and J 5 bases; bases outside gene matches: 5. For the CDR3, the DNA is TGTGCCAGCAGTTCCCGACAGGGGGGTACTGAAGCTTTCTTT. Protein product: CASSSRQGGTEAFF.

The chain has TRBV3-1 (or the pseudogene TRBV3-2) and TRBJ2-2; D is perhaps TRBD1 (6 bases). CDR3 size: 13 residues. V was shortened by 6 bases and J by 8 bases, with 13 bases between the two germline ends. Per germline, CDR1 LGHDT and CDR2 YNNKEL (reference sequence). This CDR3 is CASRPGEWGELFF. The CDR3 bases are TGTGCCAGCAGGCCAGGGGAATGGGGGGAGCTGTTTTTT.

J is TRBJ1-4 and V is TRBV4-2; D gene unclear. V lost 1 base and J lost 7, with 13 bases in between. This CDR3 region has 15 residues. Looked up from germline, CDR1 is LGHNA and CDR2 is YNFKEQ. The CDR3 DNA follows: TGTGCCAGCAGCCAAGGAAAGGGAGAGGCTGAAAAACTGTTTTTT. Amino acid sequence: CASSQGKGEAEKLFF.

V is TRBV19 and J is TRBJ1-5, with D unresolved. The CDR3 is made up of 14 amino acids. Germline CDR1 is LNHDA and CDR2 is SQIVND (reference sequence). Trimming took off 3 bases at V and 2 bases at J, with 8 bases between the two ends. CDR3 in DNA: TGTGCCAGTAGTATTTCTCAGGGCAATCAGCCCCAGCATTTT. Protein product: CASSISQGNQPQHF.

J is TRBJ2-5 and V is TRBV7-6, with 8 bases that match TRBD2. From germline, CDR1 is SGHVS and CDR2 FNYEAQ. The CDR3 is 15 amino acids. After removal of 4 bases from V and 5 bases from J, the junction contained 9 bases not matched to a gene. The DNA for the CDR3 is TGTGCCAGCAGCTCCAACCGGGGGGGGATGGAGACCCAGTACTTC. Residues: CASSSNRGGMETQYF.

The count of this clone is one. The rearrangement uses TRBV6-5 and TRBJ2-5, with D possibly TRBD1 on 6 matching bases. Per germline, CDR1 MNHEY and CDR2 SVGAGI. This CDR3 is built from 14 residues. Trimming shortened V by 2 bases and J by 4 bases, and 11 bases separated the two germline ends. The CDR3, as DNA: TGTGCCAGCAGTTACGGGCTAGGGGGAGAGACCCAGTACTTC. It codes for CASSYGLGGETQYF.

J is TRBJ1-6 and V is TRBV18; TRBD1 matches 8 bases. CDR3 size: 18 residues. V lost 1 base to trimming and J lost 4 bases; unmatched junction nucleotides: 9. Germline-derived CDR1 and CDR2 are KGHSH and LQKENI. The CDR3 is CASSPQTRQGKYNSPLHF. The CDR3, as DNA: TGTGCCAGCTCACCACAAACCCGACAGGGGAAGTATAATTCACCCCTCCACTTT.

The V and J genes are TRBV6-5 and TRBJ2-5, with a weak D call TRBD1 (6 bases). With 5 bases removed from V and 0 bases from J, the gap between germline ends came to 13 bases. Germline V gene lookup returns CDR1 MNHEY and CDR2 SVGAGI. This CDR3 contains 15 residues. The CDR3 sequence is CASSPEDRNQETQYF. DNA for the CDR3: TGTGCCAGCAGTCCAGAAGACAGGAACCAAGAGACCCAGTACTTC.